The entry below describes one T cell receptor beta chain. The data were produced by immunoSEQ multiplex PCR, yet TCRdb's version contains in-frame clones alone and is incomplete. This sample has 37,000 or so clones, with around 94% found just once. This sample stems from a study of T cell changes during pregnancy in multiple sclerosis. CDR3 length equals 16 residues. Germline CDR1 reads SGDLS; CDR2 reads YYNGEE. Losses at the gene ends were 3 bases for V and 4 bases for J; bases not matched to a gene: 8. This sample comprised peripheral blood, obtained in the third trimester of pregnancy. This TCR was sampled from a female donor with multiple sclerosis, enrolled in a pregnancy study. The chain joins TRBV9 to TRBJ2-3, with 10 positions matching TRBD2. CDR3 residues: CASSAASGRVADTQYF. DNA of the CDR3: TGTGCCAGCAGCGCCGCGAGCGGGAGGGTAGCAGATACGCAGTATTTT.